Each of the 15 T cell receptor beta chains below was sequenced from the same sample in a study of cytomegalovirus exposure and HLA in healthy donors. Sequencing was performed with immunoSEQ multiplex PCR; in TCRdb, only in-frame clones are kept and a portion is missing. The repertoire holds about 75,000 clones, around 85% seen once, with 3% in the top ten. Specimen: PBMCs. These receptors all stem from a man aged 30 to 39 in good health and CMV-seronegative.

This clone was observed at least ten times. CDR3 loop: CASNTGDTGELFF. Here the CDR3 DNA reads TGTGCCAGCAACACAGGGGACACCGGGGAGCTGTTTTTT. The chain carries TRBV6-1 and TRBJ2-2; TRBD1 agrees at 7 bases. The germline CDR1 and CDR2 sequences are MNHNS and SASEGT. The CDR3 has 13 amino acids. The V and J ends lost 7 bases and 3 bases, in that order; junction bases with no gene match: 2.

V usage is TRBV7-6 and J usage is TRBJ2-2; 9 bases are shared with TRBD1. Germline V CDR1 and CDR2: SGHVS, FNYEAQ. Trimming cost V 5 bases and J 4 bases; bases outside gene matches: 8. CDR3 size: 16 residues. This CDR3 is CASSPEGTGLTGELFF. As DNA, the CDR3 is TGTGCCAGCAGCCCAGAGGGGACAGGGCTCACCGGGGAGCTGTTTTTT.

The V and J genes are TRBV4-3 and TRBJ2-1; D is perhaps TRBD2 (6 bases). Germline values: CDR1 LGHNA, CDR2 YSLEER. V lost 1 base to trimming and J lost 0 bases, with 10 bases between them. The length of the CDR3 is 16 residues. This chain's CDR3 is CASSQGLEISYNEQFF. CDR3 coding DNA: TGCGCCAGCAGCCAAGGACTAGAAATCTCCTACAATGAGCAGTTCTTC.

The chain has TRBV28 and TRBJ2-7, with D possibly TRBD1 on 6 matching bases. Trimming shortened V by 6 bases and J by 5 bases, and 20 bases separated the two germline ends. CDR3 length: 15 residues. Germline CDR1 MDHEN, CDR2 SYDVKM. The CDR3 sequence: CASSSPGHPSDEQYV. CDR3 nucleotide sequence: TGTGCCAGCAGCTCTCCGGGACACCCATCCGACGAGCAGTACGTC.

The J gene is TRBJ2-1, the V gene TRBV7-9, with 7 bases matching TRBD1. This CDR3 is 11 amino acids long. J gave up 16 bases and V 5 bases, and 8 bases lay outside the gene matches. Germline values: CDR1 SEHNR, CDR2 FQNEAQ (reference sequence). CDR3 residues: CASSMVQGGFF. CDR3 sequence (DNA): TGTGCCAGCAGCATGGTTCAAGGGGGCTTCTTC.

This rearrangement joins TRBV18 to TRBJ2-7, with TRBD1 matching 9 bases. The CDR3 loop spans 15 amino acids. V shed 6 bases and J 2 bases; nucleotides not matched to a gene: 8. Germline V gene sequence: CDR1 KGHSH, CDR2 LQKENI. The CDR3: CASSRPGQGPYEQYF. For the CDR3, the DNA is TGTGCCAGCTCCCGACCGGGACAGGGACCCTACGAGCAGTACTTC.

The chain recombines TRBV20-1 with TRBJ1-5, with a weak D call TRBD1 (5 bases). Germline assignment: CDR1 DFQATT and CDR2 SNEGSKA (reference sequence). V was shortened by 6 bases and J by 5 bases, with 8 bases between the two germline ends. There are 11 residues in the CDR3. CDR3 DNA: TGCAGTGCCGGGGGGGATCAGCCCCAGCATTTT. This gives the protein CSAGGDQPQHF.

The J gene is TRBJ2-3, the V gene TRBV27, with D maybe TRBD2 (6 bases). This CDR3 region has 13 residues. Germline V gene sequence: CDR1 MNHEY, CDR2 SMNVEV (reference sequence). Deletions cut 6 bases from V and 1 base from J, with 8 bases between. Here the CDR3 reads CASRLAGTDTQYF. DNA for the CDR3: TGTGCCAGCAGACTAGCCGGCACAGATACGCAGTATTTT.

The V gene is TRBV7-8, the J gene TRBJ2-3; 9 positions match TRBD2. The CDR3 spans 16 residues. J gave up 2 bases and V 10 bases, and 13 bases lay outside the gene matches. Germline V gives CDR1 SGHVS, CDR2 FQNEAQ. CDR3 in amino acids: CATQPLAGHFTDTQYF. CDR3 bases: TGTGCCACCCAGCCCCTAGCGGGGCATTTCACAGATACGCAGTATTTT.

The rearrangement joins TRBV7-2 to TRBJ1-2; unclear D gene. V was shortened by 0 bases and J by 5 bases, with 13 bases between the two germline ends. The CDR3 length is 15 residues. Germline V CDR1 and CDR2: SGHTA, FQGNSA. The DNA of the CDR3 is TGTGCCAGCAGCTTAGCGCTATCCTGGGCTTATGGCTACACCTTC. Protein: CASSLALSWAYGYTF.

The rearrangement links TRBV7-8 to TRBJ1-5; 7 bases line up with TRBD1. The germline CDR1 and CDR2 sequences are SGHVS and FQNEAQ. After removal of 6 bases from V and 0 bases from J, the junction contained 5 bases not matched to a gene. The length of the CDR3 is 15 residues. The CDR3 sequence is CASRRDRVSNQPQHF. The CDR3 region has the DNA TGTGCCAGCAGACGCGACAGGGTTAGCAATCAGCCCCAGCATTTT.

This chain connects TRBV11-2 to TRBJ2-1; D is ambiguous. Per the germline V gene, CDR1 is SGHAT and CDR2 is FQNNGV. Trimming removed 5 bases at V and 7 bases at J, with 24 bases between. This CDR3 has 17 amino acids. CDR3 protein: CASSPISSEHPENEQFF. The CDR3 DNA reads TGTGCCAGCAGCCCCATCTCGAGTGAGCACCCCGAGAATGAGCAGTTCTTC.

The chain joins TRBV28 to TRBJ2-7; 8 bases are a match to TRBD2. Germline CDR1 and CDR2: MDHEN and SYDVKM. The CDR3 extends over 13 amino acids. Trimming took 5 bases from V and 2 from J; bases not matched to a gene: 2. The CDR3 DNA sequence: TGTGCCAGCAGTCGGACTAGCCCCTACGAGCAGTACGTC. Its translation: CASSRTSPYEQYV.

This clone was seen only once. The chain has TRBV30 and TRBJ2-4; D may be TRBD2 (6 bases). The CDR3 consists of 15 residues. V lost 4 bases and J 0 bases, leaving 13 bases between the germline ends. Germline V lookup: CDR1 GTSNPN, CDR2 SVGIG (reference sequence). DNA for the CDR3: TGTGCCTGGACCACTAAGCGGGTAGCCAAAAACATTCAGTACTTC. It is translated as CAWTTKRVAKNIQYF.

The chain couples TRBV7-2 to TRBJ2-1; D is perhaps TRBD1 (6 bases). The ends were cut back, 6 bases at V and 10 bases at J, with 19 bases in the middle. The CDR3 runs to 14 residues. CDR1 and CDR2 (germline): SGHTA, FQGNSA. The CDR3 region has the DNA TGTGCCAGCAGGACCGGGACACGGGTGGGAGAGCAGTTCTTC. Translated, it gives CASRTGTRVGEQFF.